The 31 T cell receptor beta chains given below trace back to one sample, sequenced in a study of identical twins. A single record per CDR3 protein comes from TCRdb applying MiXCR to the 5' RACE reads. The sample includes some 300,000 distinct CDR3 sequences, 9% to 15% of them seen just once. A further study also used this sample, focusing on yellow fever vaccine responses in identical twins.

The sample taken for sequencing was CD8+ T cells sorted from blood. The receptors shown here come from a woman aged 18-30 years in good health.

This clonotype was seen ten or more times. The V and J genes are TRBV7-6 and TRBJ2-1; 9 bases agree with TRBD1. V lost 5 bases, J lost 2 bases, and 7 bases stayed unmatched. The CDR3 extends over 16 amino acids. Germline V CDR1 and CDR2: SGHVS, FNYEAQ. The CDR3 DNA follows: TGTGCCAGCAGCCCGACGGGGACAGGGACCTACAATGAGCAGTTCTTC. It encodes CASSPTGTGTYNEQFF.

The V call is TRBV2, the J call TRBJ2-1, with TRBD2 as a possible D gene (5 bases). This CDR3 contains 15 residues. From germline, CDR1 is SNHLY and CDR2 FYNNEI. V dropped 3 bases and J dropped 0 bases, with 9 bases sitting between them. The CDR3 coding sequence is TGTGCCAGCAGTGATGACGGGGTCTCCTACAATGAGCAGTTCTTC. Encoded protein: CASSDDGVSYNEQFF.

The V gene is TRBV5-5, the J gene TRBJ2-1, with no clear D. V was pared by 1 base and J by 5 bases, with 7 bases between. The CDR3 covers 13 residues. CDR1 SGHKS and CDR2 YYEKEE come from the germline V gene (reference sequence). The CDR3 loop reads CASSLFANNEQFF. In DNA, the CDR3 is TGTGCCAGCAGCTTGTTCGCGAACAATGAGCAGTTCTTC.

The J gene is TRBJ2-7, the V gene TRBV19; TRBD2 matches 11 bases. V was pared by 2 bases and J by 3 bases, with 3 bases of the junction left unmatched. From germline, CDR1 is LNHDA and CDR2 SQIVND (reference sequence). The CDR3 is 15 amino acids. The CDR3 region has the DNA TGTGCCAGTAGTATAACTAGCGGGGGTGACTACGAGCAGTACTTC. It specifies CASSITSGGDYEQYF.

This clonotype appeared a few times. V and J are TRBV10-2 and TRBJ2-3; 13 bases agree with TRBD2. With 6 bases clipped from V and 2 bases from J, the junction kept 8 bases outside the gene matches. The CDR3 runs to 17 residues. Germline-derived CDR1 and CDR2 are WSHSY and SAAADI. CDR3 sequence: CASSVRLAGGTTDTQYF. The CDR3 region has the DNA TGCGCCAGCAGCGTAAGACTAGCGGGAGGAACCACAGATACGCAGTATTTT.

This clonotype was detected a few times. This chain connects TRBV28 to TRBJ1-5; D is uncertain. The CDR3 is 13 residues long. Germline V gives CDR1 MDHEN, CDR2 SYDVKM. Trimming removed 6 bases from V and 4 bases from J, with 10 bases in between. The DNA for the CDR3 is TGTGCCAGCAGCCTCGCCTATAATCAGCCCCAGCATTTT. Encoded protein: CASSLAYNQPQHF.

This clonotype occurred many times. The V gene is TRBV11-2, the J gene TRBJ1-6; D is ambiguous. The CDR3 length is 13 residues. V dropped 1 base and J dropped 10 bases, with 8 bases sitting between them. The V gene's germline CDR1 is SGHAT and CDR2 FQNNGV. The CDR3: CASSLGLGSPLHF. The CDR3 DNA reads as TGTGCCAGCAGCTTAGGGTTAGGATCACCCCTCCACTTT.

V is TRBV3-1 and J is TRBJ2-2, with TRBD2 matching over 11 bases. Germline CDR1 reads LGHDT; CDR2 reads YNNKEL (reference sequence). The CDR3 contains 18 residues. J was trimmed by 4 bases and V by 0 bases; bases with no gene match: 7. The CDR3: CASSQDFGLAGGTGELFF. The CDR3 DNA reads TGTGCCAGCAGCCAAGATTTTGGGCTAGCGGGGGGCACCGGGGAGCTGTTTTTT.

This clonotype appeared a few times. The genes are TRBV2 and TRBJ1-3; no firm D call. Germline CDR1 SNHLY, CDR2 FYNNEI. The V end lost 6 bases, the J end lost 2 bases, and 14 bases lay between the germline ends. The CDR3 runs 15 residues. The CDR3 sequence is CASSEGLAPGNTIYF. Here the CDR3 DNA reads TGTGCCAGCAGCGAGGGCCTCGCCCCTGGAAACACCATATATTTT.

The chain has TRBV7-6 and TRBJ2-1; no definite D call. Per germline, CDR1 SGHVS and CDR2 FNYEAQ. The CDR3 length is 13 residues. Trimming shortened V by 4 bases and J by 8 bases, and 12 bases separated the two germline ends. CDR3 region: CASSSRLGHEQFF. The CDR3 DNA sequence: TGTGCCAGCAGCTCCAGACTCGGGCATGAGCAGTTCTTC.

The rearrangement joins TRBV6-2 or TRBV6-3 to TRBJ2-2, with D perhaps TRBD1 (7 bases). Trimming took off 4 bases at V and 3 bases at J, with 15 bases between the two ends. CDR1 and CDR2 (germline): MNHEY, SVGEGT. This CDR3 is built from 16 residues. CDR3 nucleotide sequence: TGTGCCAGCAGTTGGAGGGGGCTGACGTACACCGGGGAGCTGTTTTTT. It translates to CASSWRGLTYTGELFF.

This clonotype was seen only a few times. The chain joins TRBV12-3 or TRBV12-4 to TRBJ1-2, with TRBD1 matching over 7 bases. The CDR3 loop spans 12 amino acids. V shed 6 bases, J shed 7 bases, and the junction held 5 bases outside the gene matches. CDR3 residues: CASSGTASGYTF. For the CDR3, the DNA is TGTGCCAGCAGCGGGACAGCTAGTGGCTACACCTTC.

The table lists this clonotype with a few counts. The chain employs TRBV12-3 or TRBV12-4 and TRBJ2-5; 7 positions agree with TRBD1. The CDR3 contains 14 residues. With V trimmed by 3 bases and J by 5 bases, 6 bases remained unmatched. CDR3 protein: CASSFDRVGETQYF. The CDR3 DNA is TGTGCCAGCAGTTTCGACAGGGTTGGGGAGACCCAGTACTTC.

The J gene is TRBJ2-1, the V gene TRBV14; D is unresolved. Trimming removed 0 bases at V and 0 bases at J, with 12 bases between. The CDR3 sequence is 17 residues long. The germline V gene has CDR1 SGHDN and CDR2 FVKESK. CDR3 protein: CASSQENRRSSYNEQFF. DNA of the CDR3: TGTGCCAGCAGCCAAGAAAACCGTAGGAGCTCCTACAATGAGCAGTTCTTC.

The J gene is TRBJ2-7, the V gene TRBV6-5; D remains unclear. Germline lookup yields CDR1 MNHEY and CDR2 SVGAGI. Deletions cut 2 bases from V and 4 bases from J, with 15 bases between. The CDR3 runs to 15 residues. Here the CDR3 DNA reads TGTGCCAGCAGTTACGGGTTAGGGCAGCTATACGAGCAGTACTTC. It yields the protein CASSYGLGQLYEQYF.

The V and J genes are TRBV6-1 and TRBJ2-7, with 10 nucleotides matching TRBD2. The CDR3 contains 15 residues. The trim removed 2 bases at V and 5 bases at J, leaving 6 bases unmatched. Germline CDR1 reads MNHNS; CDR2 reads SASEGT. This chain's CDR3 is CASSESAGGPDEQYV. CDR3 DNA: TGTGCCAGCAGTGAATCAGCGGGGGGGCCTGACGAGCAGTACGTC.

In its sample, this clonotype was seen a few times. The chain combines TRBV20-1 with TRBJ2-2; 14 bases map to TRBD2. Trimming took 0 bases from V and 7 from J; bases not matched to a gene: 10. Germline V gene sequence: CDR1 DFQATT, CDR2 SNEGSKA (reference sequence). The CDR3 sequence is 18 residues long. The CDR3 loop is CSARDSGLAGEVGGELFF. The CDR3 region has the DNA TGCAGTGCTAGAGATTCGGGACTAGCGGGAGAGGTGGGCGGGGAGCTGTTTTTT.

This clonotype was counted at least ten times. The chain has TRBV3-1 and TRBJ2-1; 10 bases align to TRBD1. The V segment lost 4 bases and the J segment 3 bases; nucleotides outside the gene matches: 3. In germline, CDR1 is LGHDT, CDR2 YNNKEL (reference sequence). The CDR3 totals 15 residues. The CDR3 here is CASSPGTGDYNEQFF. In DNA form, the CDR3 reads TGTGCCAGCAGCCCCGGGACAGGGGACTACAATGAGCAGTTCTTC.

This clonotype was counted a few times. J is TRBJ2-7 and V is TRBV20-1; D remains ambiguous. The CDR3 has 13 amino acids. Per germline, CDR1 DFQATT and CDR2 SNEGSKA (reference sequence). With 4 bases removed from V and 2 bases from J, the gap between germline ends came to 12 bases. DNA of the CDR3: TGCAGTGCTACCGACTCGGCCGCCTACGAGCAGTACTTC. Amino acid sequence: CSATDSAAYEQYF.

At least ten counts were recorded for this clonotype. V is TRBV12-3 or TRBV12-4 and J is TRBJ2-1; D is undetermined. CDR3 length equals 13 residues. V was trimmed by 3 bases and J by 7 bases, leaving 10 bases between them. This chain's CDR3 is CASSLVKENEQFF. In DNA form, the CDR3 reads TGTGCCAGCAGTTTGGTCAAGGAAAATGAGCAGTTCTTC.

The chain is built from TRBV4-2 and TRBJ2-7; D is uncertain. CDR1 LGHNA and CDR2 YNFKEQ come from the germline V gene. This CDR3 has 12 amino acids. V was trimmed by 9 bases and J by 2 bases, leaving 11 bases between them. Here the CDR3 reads CARGPGPYEQYF. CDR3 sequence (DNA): TGTGCCAGGGGCCCCGGGCCCTACGAGCAGTACTTC.

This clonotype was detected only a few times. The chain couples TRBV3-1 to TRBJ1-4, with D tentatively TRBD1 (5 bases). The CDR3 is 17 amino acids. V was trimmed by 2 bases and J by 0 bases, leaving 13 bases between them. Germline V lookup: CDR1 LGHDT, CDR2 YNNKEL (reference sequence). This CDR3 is CASSQIDREATNEKLFF. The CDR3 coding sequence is TGTGCCAGCAGCCAAATCGACAGAGAAGCAACTAATGAAAAACTGTTTTTT. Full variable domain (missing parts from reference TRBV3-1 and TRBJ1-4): DTAVSQTPKYLVTQMGNDKSIKCEQNLGHDTMYWYKQDSKKFLKIMFSYNNKELIINETVPNRFSPKSPDKAHLNLHINSLELGDSAVYFCASSQIDREATNEKLFFGSGTQLSVL.

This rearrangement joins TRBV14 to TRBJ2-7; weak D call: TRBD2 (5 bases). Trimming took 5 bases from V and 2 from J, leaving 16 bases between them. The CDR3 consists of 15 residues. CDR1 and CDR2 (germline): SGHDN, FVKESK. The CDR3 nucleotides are TGTGCCAGCAGCTTCCGCCAAGGGAGAACCTACGAGCAGTACTTC. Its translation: CASSFRQGRTYEQYF.

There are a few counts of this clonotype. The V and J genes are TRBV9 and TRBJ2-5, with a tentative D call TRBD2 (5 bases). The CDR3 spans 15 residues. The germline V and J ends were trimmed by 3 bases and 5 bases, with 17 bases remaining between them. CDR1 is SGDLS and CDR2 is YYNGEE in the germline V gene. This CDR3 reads CASSDPRSGGETQYF. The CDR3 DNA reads TGTGCCAGCAGCGACCCTAGGTCGGGCGGGGAGACCCAGTACTTC.

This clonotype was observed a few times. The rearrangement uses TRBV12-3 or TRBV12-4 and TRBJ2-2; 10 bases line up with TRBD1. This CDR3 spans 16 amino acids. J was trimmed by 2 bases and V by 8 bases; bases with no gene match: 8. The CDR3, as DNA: TGTGCCAGCTCCTGGGACAGGGGAACTAACACCGGGGAGCTGTTTTTT. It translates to CASSWDRGTNTGELFF.

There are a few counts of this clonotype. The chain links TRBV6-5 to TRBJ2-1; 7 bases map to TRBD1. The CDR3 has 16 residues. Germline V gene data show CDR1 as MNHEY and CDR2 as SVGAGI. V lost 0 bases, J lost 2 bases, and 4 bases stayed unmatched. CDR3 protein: CASSYSAGGTYNEQFF. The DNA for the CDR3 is TGTGCCAGCAGTTACTCGGCAGGGGGTACCTACAATGAGCAGTTCTTC.

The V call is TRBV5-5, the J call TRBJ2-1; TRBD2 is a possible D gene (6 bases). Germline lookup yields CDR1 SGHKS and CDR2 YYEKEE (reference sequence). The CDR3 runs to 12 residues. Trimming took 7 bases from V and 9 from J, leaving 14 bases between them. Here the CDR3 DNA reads TGTGCCAGCGGACTGACTAGAGGTGAGCAGTTCTTC. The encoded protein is CASGLTRGEQFF.

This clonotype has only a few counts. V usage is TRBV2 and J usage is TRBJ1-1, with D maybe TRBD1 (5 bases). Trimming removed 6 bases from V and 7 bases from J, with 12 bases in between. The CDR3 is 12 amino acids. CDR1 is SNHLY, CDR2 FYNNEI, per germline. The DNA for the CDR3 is TGTGCCAGCAGATCCGGCGGGGGTGAAGCTTTCTTT. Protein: CASRSGGGEAFF.

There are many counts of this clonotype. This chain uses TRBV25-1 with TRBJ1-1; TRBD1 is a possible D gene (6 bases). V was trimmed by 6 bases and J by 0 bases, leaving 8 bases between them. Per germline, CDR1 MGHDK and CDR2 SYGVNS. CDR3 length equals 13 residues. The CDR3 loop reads CASRAGVNTEAFF. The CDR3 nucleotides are TGTGCCAGCAGGGCAGGGGTGAACACTGAAGCTTTCTTT.

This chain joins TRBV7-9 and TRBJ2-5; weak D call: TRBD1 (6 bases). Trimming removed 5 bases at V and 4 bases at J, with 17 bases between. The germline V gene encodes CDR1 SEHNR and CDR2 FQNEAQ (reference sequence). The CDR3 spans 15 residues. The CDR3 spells CASSPRDTTGETQYF. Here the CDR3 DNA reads TGTGCCAGCAGCCCCAGGGACACGACCGGAGAGACCCAGTACTTC.

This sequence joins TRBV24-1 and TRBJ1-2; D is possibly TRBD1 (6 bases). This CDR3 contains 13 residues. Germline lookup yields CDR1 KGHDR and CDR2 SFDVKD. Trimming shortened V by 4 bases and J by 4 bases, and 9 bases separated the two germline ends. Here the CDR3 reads CATSEGHFYGYTF. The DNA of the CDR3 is TGTGCCACCAGTGAGGGACACTTCTATGGCTACACCTTC.